This T cell receptor beta chain was retrieved from a study of T cell changes during pregnancy in multiple sclerosis. The table came from immunoSEQ multiplex PCR; TCRdb's copy has only in-frame clones and leaves some out. The sample holds approximately 39,000 clones; around 89% are singletons and the top ten take more than 0.5%. The clonotype was recovered from a female donor with multiple sclerosis, enrolled in a pregnancy study. Here the sequenced sample was CD4+ T cells from peripheral blood mononuclear cells, taken in the second trimester of pregnancy.

The CDR3 DNA follows: TGTGCCAGCTCCCCTATCCTGACTAGCGGGAGCTACGAGCAGTACTTC. Its translation: CASSPILTSGSYEQYF. V usage is TRBV18 and J usage is TRBJ2-7, with TRBD2 identical over 12 bases. Trimming removed 6 bases from V and 3 bases from J; junction bases left unmatched: 9. Looked up from germline, CDR1 is KGHSH and CDR2 is LQKENI. This CDR3 region has 16 residues.